This T cell receptor (beta chain) emerged from a study of cytomegalovirus exposure and HLA in healthy donors. Whole-study results and caveats: Differences between HLA loci emerged in a later analysis of TCR association rates, with DRB1 most and HLA-C fewest. For TCR beta chains, V- and J-gene trimming was later linked to a missense DCLRE1C variant.

It was with 60 Vbeta and 13 Jbeta primers that the PCR ran. Produced via immunoSEQ multiplex PCR; TCRdb's table is partial and in-frame only. The sample records 100,000 or so clones, about 75% being singletons. Regarding this clone: As yet, its antigen is unknown.

V was shortened by 2 bases and J by 3 bases, with 7 bases between the two germline ends. The germline CDR1 and CDR2 sequences are SEHNR and FQNEAQ (reference sequence). The CDR3 covers 13 residues. The sequenced sample consisted of PBMCs. This TCR came from a woman in her thirties or forties in good health and CMV-seropositive. This chain joins TRBV7-9 and TRBJ1-1; D call uncertain. The CDR3, as DNA: TGTGCCAGCAGCTTATACGGGGACACTGAAGCTTTCTTT. Translated: CASSLYGDTEAFF.